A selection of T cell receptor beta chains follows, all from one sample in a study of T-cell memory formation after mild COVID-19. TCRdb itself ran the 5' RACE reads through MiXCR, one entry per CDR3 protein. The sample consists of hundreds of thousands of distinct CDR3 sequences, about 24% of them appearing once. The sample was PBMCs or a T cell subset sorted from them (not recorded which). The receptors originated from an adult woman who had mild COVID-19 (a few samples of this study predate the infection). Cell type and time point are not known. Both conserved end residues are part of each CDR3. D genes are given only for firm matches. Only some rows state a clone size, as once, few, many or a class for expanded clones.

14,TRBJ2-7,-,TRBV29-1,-,CSVDKQGRPYEQYF,TGCAGCGTTGATAAACAGGGGAGGCCCTACGAGCAGTACTTC
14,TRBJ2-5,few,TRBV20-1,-,CSARRLGLKETQYF,TGCAGTGCTAGACGTCTCGGACTAAAGGAGACCCAGTACTTC
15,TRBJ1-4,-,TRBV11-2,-,CASSLMTGLNEKLFF,TGTGCCAGCAGCCTCATGACAGGCCTAAATGAAAAACTGTTTTTT
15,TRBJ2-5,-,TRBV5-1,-,CASSPLDWIGETQYF,TGCGCCAGCAGCCCCCTAGACTGGATCGGAGAGACCCAGTACTTC
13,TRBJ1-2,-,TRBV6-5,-,CASTGQIYYGYTF,TGTGCCAGCACCGGACAGATCTACTATGGCTACACCTTC
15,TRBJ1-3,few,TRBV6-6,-,CASSYSGFSGNTIYF,TGTGCCAGCAGTTACTCGGGGTTCTCTGGAAACACCATATATTTT
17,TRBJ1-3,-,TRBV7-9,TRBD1,CASSPMGTANSGNTIYF,TGTGCCAGCAGCCCCATGGGGACAGCTAACTCTGGAAACACCATATATTTT
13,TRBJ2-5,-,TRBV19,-,CASSIQIQETQYF,TGTGCCAGTAGTATACAAATCCAAGAGACCCAGTACTTC
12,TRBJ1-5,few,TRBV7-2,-,CASSFIHQPQHF,TGTGCCAGCAGCTTCATCCATCAGCCCCAGCATTTT
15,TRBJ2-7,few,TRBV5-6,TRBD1,CASSSGQRLFYEQYF,TGTGCCAGCAGCTCGGGACAGCGCTTGTTCTACGAGCAGTACTTC
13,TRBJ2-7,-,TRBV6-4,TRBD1,CASSDYGQGAEYF,TGTGCCAGCAGTGACTATGGACAGGGGGCGGAGTACTTC
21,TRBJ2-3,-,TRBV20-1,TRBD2,CSARDIETSGGRGVITDTQYF,TGCAGTGCTAGAGATATTGAGACTAGCGGGGGGCGCGGGGTTATCACAGATACGCAGTATTTT
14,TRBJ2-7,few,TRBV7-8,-,CASSLHLSSYEQYF,TGTGCCAGCAGCCTACATTTAAGCTCCTACGAGCAGTACTTC
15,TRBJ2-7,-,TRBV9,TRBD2,CASSPRGGKNYEQYF,TGTGCCAGCAGCCCACGGGGGGGGAAGAACTACGAGCAGTACTTC
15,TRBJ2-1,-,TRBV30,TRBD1,CAWSLGTGVTNEQFF,TGTGCCTGGAGTCTTGGGACAGGGGTTACGAATGAGCAGTTCTTC
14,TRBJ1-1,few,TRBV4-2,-,CASNPFEAGGEAFF,TGTGCCAGCAACCCCTTTGAGGCGGGGGGTGAAGCTTTCTTT
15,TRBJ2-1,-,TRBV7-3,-,CASSRGASGYNEQFF,TGTGCCAGCAGCCGAGGGGCCTCCGGGTACAATGAGCAGTTCTTC
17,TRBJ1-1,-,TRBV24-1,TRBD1,CATSDLPRTGPNTEAFF,TGTGCCACCAGTGATTTGCCCCGGACAGGACCGAACACTGAAGCTTTCTTT